Sequencing of this TCR beta chain was carried out in a study of T cell responses to AZD1222 COVID-19 vaccine. Turning to this clone: Its antigen is undetermined.

Measured with immunoSEQ multiplex PCR; TCRdb has only the in-frame clones, and not every one. The table shows more than 110,000 clones, with more than 85% occurring only once. Per germline, CDR1 MNHEY and CDR2 SMNVEV (reference sequence). V was pared by 2 bases and J by 0 bases, with 19 bases between. This CDR3 comprises 19 residues. Overall study results and limits: Two doses of AZD1222 preceded a rise in Spike-specific TCR breadth and depth. All repertoire sampling was performed exclusively after the peak T cell response. White British donors predominated, females outnumbered males, and clonal diversity was possibly underestimated.

The chain couples TRBV27 to TRBJ1-4, with a weak D call TRBD1 (5 bases). The receptor comes from an adult in good health. The source material was peripheral blood, sampled on day 0 of AZD1222 vaccination. DNA of the CDR3: TGTGCCAGCAGTTTAGAATGGCCAGAAGGGGTTTCAACTAATGAAAAACTGTTTTTT. Translated: CASSLEWPEGVSTNEKLFF.